The sequence of this T cell receptor beta chain was determined in a study of cytomegalovirus exposure and HLA in healthy donors. A multiplex PCR was run with 60 Vbeta primers and 13 Jbeta primers. Assay: immunoSEQ multiplex PCR; the TCRdb copy retains only in-frame clones and omits some. Here the sample spans approximately 55,000 clones, around 81% being singletons. The J segment lost 3 bases and the V segment lost 1 base, leaving 3 bases of the junction unmatched. CDR3 size: 16 residues. Germline loops: CDR1 LGHNA, CDR2 YNFKEQ. V usage is TRBV4-2 and J usage is TRBJ2-5; 12 bases are shared with TRBD2. The sequencing input was PBMCs. This TCR was sampled from a boy between 10 and 17 years old in good health and CMV-seropositive. CDR3 in DNA: TGTGCCAGCAGCCAAGGATCTAGCGGGGGGGAAGAGACCCAGTACTTC. Encoded protein: CASSQGSSGGEETQYF.